What follows are 32 T cell receptor beta chains derived from one specimen sequenced in a study of OX40 agonist ivuxolimab in advanced cancers. The method was immunoSEQ multiplex PCR; TCRdb's version includes in-frame clones alone and lacks a portion of them. This table holds over 15,000 clones, 77% found once. The starting material was CD4+ or CD8+ T cells sorted from blood, obtained in a trial of the OX40 agonist ivuxolimab. Every receptor here comes from an adult with an advanced solid tumor such as melanoma, head and neck, liver or kidney cancer.

The gene calls are TRBV4-2 and TRBJ1-6; D is possibly TRBD1 (6 bases). The CDR3 loop spans 14 amino acids. V was trimmed by 8 bases and J by 4 bases, leaving 12 bases between them. The germline CDR1 and CDR2 sequences are LGHNA and YNFKEQ. The CDR3 bases are TGTGCCAGCTCCGCGGGACAATATAATTCACCCCTCCACTTT. It is translated as CASSAGQYNSPLHF.

The rearrangement uses TRBV6-6 and TRBJ1-6; the match to TRBD1 covers 10 bases. The CDR3 is 14 amino acids. Germline assignment: CDR1 MNHNY and CDR2 SVGAGI (reference sequence). J was trimmed by 8 bases and V by 8 bases; bases with no gene match: 6. CDR3 amino acids: CASATGTGDSPLHF. The CDR3 DNA reads TGTGCCAGCGCCACCGGGACAGGGGATTCACCCCTCCACTTT.

The chain links TRBV27 to TRBJ1-1; D is undetermined. CDR3 length: 12 amino acids. CDR1 MNHEY and CDR2 SMNVEV come from the germline V gene (reference sequence). Trimming removed 5 bases at V and 7 bases at J, with 11 bases between. CDR3 amino acids: CASSLGGDEAFF. In DNA, the CDR3 is TGTGCCAGCAGTCTAGGAGGCGATGAAGCTTTCTTT.

This clone has a handful of counts. This chain connects TRBV5-6 to TRBJ2-1; D is unclear. Germline V lookup: CDR1 SGHDT, CDR2 YYEEEE. Trimming shortened V by 6 bases and J by 0 bases, and 13 bases separated the two germline ends. This CDR3 spans 15 amino acids. The CDR3 loop reads CASTALRSSYNEQFF. The CDR3 region has the DNA TGTGCCAGCACCGCCCTTAGGAGCTCCTACAATGAGCAGTTCTTC.

This clone was picked up a small number of times. One junction end disagrees with the germline gene, perhaps due to a read error. The V call is TRBV7-7, the J call TRBJ2-2, with D perhaps TRBD1 or TRBD2 (5 bases each). CDR3 size: 16 residues. CDR1 is SSHAT and CDR2 is FNYEAQ in the germline V gene (reference sequence). CDR3 bases: TGTGCTAGCAGCCTCTACCAGCCAGGGAGTACCGGGGAGCTGTTTTTT. Protein sequence: CASSLYQPGSTGELFF. Based on the CDR3 plus reference TRBV7-7 and TRBJ2-2, the full variable domain is GAGVSQSPRYKVTKRGQDVTLRCDPISSHATLYWYQQALGQGPEFLTYFNYEAQPDKSGLPSDRFSAERPEGSISTLTIQRTEQRDSAMYRCASSLYQPGSTGELFFGEGSRLTVL.

The chain recombines TRBV29-1 with TRBJ2-1; a possible D gene is TRBD1 (6 bases). Trimming cost V 6 bases and J 8 bases, with 14 bases left between them. This CDR3 spans 12 amino acids. Germline loops: CDR1 SQVTM, CDR2 ANQGSEA. The DNA of the CDR3 is TGCAGCGTGGGGGCAGGGTGGGATGAGCAGTTCTTC. This translates into CSVGAGWDEQFF.

The chain is built from TRBV29-1 and TRBJ1-1, with D hard to call. There are 11 residues in the CDR3. Trimming cost V 8 bases and J 1 base, with 8 bases left between them. Germline CDR1 is SQVTM and CDR2 is ANQGSEA. DNA for the CDR3: TGCAGCCATTTGGAGAACACTGAAGCTTTCTTT. Amino acid sequence: CSHLENTEAFF.

By frequency in the sample, this clone is medium-sized. The rearrangement uses TRBV7-9 and TRBJ1-5, with TRBD1 identical over 7 bases. The germline gives CDR1 SEHNR, CDR2 FQNEAQ (reference sequence). This CDR3 spans 15 amino acids. Trimming at V came to 0 bases and at J to 7 bases, leaving 6 bases not matched to a gene. The CDR3 sequence: CASSLAHRGDQPQHF. The CDR3 nucleotides are TGTGCCAGCAGCTTAGCGCACAGGGGAGACCAGCCCCAGCATTTT.

This clone was counted once. This chain links TRBV6-1 with TRBJ2-7, with D perhaps TRBD1 (6 bases). Trimming stripped 7 bases from V and 3 bases from J, with 16 bases between. There are 14 residues in the CDR3. The germline gives CDR1 MNHNS, CDR2 SASEGT. The CDR3 region has the DNA TGTGCCAGCAACCAAGACGGACAGCTCTACGAGCAGTACTTC. Translation gives CASNQDGQLYEQYF.

The rearrangement joins TRBV7-8 to TRBJ1-4, with D possibly being TRBD1 (5 bases). Germline V gene data show CDR1 as SGHVS and CDR2 as FQNEAQ. Trimming pared 0 bases from V and 7 bases from J, leaving 12 bases between. This CDR3 spans 15 amino acids. The CDR3 sequence is CASSLAEGASEKLFF. In DNA form, the CDR3 reads TGTGCCAGCAGCTTAGCGGAAGGGGCGAGTGAAAAACTGTTTTTT.

V usage is TRBV11-2 and J usage is TRBJ2-7; TRBD1 matches 8 bases. The CDR3 extends over 17 amino acids. The J segment lost 6 bases and the V segment lost 5 bases, leaving 18 bases of the junction unmatched. Looked up from germline, CDR1 is SGHAT and CDR2 is FQNNGV. CDR3 amino acids: CASSPPDRGDFFREQYF. In nucleotides, the CDR3 is TGTGCCAGCAGCCCACCTGACAGGGGAGATTTCTTCCGCGAGCAGTACTTC.

The chain is built from TRBV4-1 and TRBJ1-4; D is ambiguous. Germline lookup yields CDR1 MGHRA and CDR2 YSYEKL. The CDR3 totals 14 residues. V was shortened by 2 bases and J by 7 bases, with 11 bases between the two germline ends. DNA for the CDR3: TGCGCCAGCAGCCAAATGCTAGCCGTTGAAAAACTGTTTTTT. It encodes CASSQMLAVEKLFF.

A word on this clone: Within the sample, other DNA sequences also encode this same CDR3. The chain joins TRBV11-3 to TRBJ2-7; TRBD1 is a possible D gene (7 bases). The V end was cut by 2 bases, the J end by 5 bases, with 13 bases between. Germline V gene data show CDR1 as SGHNT and CDR2 as YENEEA. The CDR3 is made up of 14 amino acids. The CDR3: CASSLRQGGHEQYF. The CDR3 DNA is TGTGCCAGCAGCTTAAGACAGGGAGGCCACGAGCAGTACTTC.

The chain recombines TRBV6-1 with TRBJ2-1; no clear D gene. This CDR3 spans 12 amino acids. Trimming cost V 8 bases and J 4 bases, with 9 bases left between them. The germline CDR1 and CDR2 sequences are MNHNS and SASEGT. DNA of the CDR3: TGTGCCAGCCTAGGGATTTACAATGAGCAGTTCTTC. It is translated as CASLGIYNEQFF.

As for this clone: One junction end does not reproduce the germline sequence, and a read error may be involved. The genes are TRBV7-9 and TRBJ2-6; D might be TRBD1 (6 bases). The germline V gene encodes CDR1 SEHNR and CDR2 FQNEAQ (reference sequence). This CDR3 has 17 residues. The CDR3 reads CASSQGGSYSGANVLTF. CDR3 DNA sequence: TGCGCCAGCAGCCAAGGGGGATCCTACTCTGGGGCCAACGTCCTGACTTTC.

This clone was recorded once. The chain uses TRBV9 and TRBJ2-5; D is uncertain. CDR3 length: 12 residues. V lost 3 bases, J lost 3 bases, and 6 bases lay in between. Germline V gene data show CDR1 as SGDLS and CDR2 as YYNGEE. CDR3 in DNA: TGTGCCAGCAGCGCCGGAGAAGAGACCCAGTACTTC. Protein product: CASSAGEETQYF.

The chain joins TRBV2 to TRBJ1-1; D not resolved. V was cut by 6 bases and J by 7 bases, with 15 bases left in between. There are 13 residues in the CDR3. CDR1 is SNHLY and CDR2 is FYNNEI in the germline V gene. CDR3 region: CASSYIRAFEAFF. The CDR3 DNA reads TGTGCCAGCAGCTATATCCGGGCCTTTGAAGCTTTCTTT. The full variable domain, in which reference TRBV2 and TRBJ1-1 provide the parts outside the CDR3, is EPEVTQTPSHQVTQMGQEVILRCVPISNHLYFYWYRQILGQKVEFLVSFYNNEISEKSEIFDDQFSVERPDGSNFTLKIRSTKLEDSAMYFCASSYIRAFEAFFGQGTRLTVV.

This chain uses TRBV19 with TRBJ1-1; a weak D match, TRBD1 (5 bases). Between the trimmed V and J ends, which lost 10 bases and 2 bases, there was a span of 11 bases. CDR1 LNHDA and CDR2 SQIVND come from the germline V gene (reference sequence). The CDR3 contains 12 residues. CDR3 amino acids: CAIRVGNTEAFF. DNA of the CDR3: TGTGCCATCAGGGTTGGTAACACTGAAGCTTTCTTT. The complete variable domain, with remaining parts taken from reference TRBV19 and TRBJ1-1, reads DGGITQSPKYLFRKEGQNVTLSCEQNLNHDAMYWYRQDPGQGLRLIYYSQIVNDFQKGDIAEGYSVSREKKESFPLTVTSAQKNPTAFYLCAIRVGNTEAFFGQGTRLTVV.

The V call is TRBV19, the J call TRBJ1-5; perhaps TRBD1 as D (5 bases). This CDR3 is built from 15 residues. Germline V gene sequence: CDR1 LNHDA, CDR2 SQIVND (reference sequence). Trimming left V 3 bases short and J 0 bases short, with 9 bases between. CDR3 protein: CASSMGPYSNQPQHF. DNA of the CDR3: TGTGCCAGTAGTATGGGGCCTTATAGCAATCAGCCCCAGCATTTT.

The V call is TRBV9, the J call TRBJ2-2, with no clear D. This CDR3 has 17 residues. Deletions cut 2 bases from V and 2 bases from J, with 16 bases between. The germline V gene has CDR1 SGDLS and CDR2 YYNGEE. The CDR3 DNA reads as TGTGCCAGCAGCGTTCCACCTTCCGCGCTAAACACCGGGGAGCTGTTTTTT. Its translation is CASSVPPSALNTGELFF.

This clone was observed a handful of times. This chain joins TRBV4-1 and TRBJ2-1; D is perhaps TRBD1 or TRBD2 (6 bases each). Germline assignment: CDR1 MGHRA and CDR2 YSYEKL. This CDR3 has 16 amino acids. Trimming took 4 bases from V and 3 from J, leaving 16 bases between them. CDR3: CASSRRRGTDYNEQFF. Here the CDR3 DNA reads TGCGCCAGCAGCCGCAGGAGGGGGACTGACTACAATGAGCAGTTCTTC.

The chain carries TRBV6-5 and TRBJ2-7, with TRBD1 matching over 7 bases. CDR3 length: 14 residues. V trimming: 0 bases; J trimming: 7 bases; junction bases outside the gene matches: 6. Germline assignment: CDR1 MNHEY and CDR2 SVGAGI. This chain's CDR3 is CASSYSTGTGEQYF. DNA for the CDR3: TGTGCCAGCAGTTACTCGACAGGGACGGGGGAGCAGTACTTC.

The J gene is TRBJ1-3, the V gene TRBV4-3; a possible D gene is TRBD1 (5 bases). Per the germline V gene, CDR1 is LGHNA and CDR2 is YSLEER. V was pared by 2 bases and J by 3 bases, with 11 bases between. The CDR3 has 15 amino acids. The CDR3 loop reads CASSQSWDLGNTIYF. The CDR3 coding sequence is TGCGCCAGCAGCCAAAGTTGGGACCTTGGAAACACCATATATTTT.

This clone was counted between two and nine times. This chain connects TRBV6-5 to TRBJ2-1; the D gene is possibly TRBD1 (5 bases). Trimming removed 2 bases at V and 6 bases at J, with 14 bases between. The germline V gene has CDR1 MNHEY and CDR2 SVGAGI. CDR3 length equals 15 residues. The CDR3 is CASSYNPPGFNEQFF. Written as DNA, the CDR3 is TGTGCCAGCAGTTACAACCCGCCAGGGTTCAATGAGCAGTTCTTC.

There are a few counts of this clone. The J gene is TRBJ1-1, the V gene TRBV7-8; tentative D call: TRBD1 (6 bases). The germline gives CDR1 SGHVS, CDR2 FQNEAQ. CDR3 length: 15 amino acids. V was pared by 5 bases and J by 8 bases, with 21 bases between. CDR3 in DNA: TGTGCCAGCAGCCGAGGGGGAGGATCATGGGTCGAAGCTTTCTTT. This codes for CASSRGGGSWVEAFF.

The V call is TRBV11-1, the J call TRBJ2-2; D not resolved. The CDR3 sequence is 14 residues long. Germline assignment: CDR1 SGHAT and CDR2 FQDESV (reference sequence). Trimming took off 5 bases at V and 2 bases at J, with 9 bases between the two ends. CDR3 in DNA: TGTGCCAGCAGCCCGTCGAAAAACACCGGGGAGCTGTTTTTT. It specifies CASSPSKNTGELFF.

Only one count was recorded for this clone. The CDR3 region is CASSMGDSGFYNSPLHF. For the CDR3, the DNA is TGTGCCAGTAGTATGGGCGACAGCGGGTTCTATAATTCACCCCTCCACTTT. V gene TRBV19 combines with J gene TRBJ1-6; weak D call: TRBD1 (5 bases). V shed 3 bases and J shed 3 bases, with 15 bases lying between them. The CDR3 is 17 residues long. The germline V gene encodes CDR1 LNHDA and CDR2 SQIVND (reference sequence).

By share, this clone ranks as medium-sized (0.01 to 0.1%). The chain carries TRBV27 and TRBJ2-1, with 7 nucleotides matching TRBD2. The ends lost 5 bases at V and 6 bases at J; junction bases unmatched: 7. The CDR3 is 14 residues long. CDR1 is MNHEY and CDR2 is SMNVEV in the germline V gene (reference sequence). CDR3 DNA sequence: TGTGCCAGCAGTCTCAGCGGGGTGTTCAATGAGCAGTTCTTC. It translates to CASSLSGVFNEQFF.

V gene TRBV13 combines with J gene TRBJ2-7; TRBD2 is a possible D gene (6 bases). CDR1 and CDR2 from the germline V gene are PRHDT and FYEKMQ (reference sequence). The V end was cut by 5 bases, the J end by 3 bases, with 14 bases between. The CDR3 contains 14 residues. CDR3 amino acids: CASSPEGVGYEQYF. The CDR3, as DNA: TGTGCCAGCAGCCCGGAGGGAGTAGGCTACGAGCAGTACTTC.

The chain couples TRBV6-5 to TRBJ2-1; no clear D gene. Looked up from germline, CDR1 is MNHEY and CDR2 is SVGAGI. V dropped 0 bases and J dropped 6 bases, with 6 bases sitting between them. The CDR3 is 13 residues long. Written as DNA, the CDR3 is TGTGCCAGCAGTTACTCTTCTACCAATGAGCAGTTCTTC. Amino acids: CASSYSSTNEQFF.

The J gene is TRBJ2-2, the V gene TRBV27; TRBD1 agrees at 7 bases. V was pared by 6 bases and J by 3 bases, with 1 base of the junction left unmatched. Per the germline V gene, CDR1 is MNHEY and CDR2 is SMNVEV (reference sequence). This CDR3 is built from 13 residues. The CDR3: CASSQGDTGELFF. In DNA form, the CDR3 reads TGTGCCAGCAGCCAGGGGGACACCGGGGAGCTGTTTTTT.

The V call is TRBV7-9, the J call TRBJ2-7; 8 bases fit TRBD2. Trimming cost V 0 bases and J 1 base; bases outside gene matches: 5. Germline CDR1 is SEHNR and CDR2 is FQNEAQ (reference sequence). The CDR3 contains 16 residues. The CDR3 here is CASSLAAGGFSYEQYF. CDR3 DNA: TGTGCCAGCAGCTTAGCGGCGGGGGGTTTTTCCTACGAGCAGTACTTC. The full variable domain, its missing parts supplied by reference TRBV7-9 and TRBJ2-7, is DTGVSQNPRHKITKRGQNVTFRCDPISEHNRLYWYRQTLGQGPEFLTYFQNEAQLEKSRLLSDRFSAERPKGSFSTLEIQRTEQGDSAMYLCASSLAAGGFSYEQYFGPGTRLTVT.